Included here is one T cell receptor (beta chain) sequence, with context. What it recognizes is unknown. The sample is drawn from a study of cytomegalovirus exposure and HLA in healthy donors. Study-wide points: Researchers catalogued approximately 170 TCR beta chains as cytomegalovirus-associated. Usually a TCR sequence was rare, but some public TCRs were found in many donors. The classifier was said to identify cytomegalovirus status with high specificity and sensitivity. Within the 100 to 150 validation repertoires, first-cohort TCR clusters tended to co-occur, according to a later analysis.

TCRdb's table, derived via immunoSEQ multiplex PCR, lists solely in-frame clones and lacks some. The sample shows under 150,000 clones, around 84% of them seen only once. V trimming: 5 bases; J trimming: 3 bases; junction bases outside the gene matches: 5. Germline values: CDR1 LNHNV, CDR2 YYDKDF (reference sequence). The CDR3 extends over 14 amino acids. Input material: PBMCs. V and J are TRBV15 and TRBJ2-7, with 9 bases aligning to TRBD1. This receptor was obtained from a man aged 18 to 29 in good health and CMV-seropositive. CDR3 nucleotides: TGTGCCACCAGCGCACCGGGACAGGGCTACGAGCAGTACTTC. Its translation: CATSAPGQGYEQYF.